This TCR beta chain came from a study of T-cell memory formation after mild COVID-19 (dated by TCRdb to the early 2020s). A note on the overall study: TCR sequence clusters from the two donors were found to be largely donor specific. In a couple of donors, T-cell clones that expanded and contracted after mild COVID-19 were tracked by sequencing TCRalpha and TCRbeta repertoires over time. The cohort was made up of two young adult volunteers, one female and one male, who were previously healthy. Overall study results and their limits: The study covered only a couple of mild cases, and larger cohorts including severe cases with pre-infection samples were considered necessary. Contracting CD4+ clones appeared mostly in the CM and EM memory subsets, whereas CD8+ clones were enriched in EMRA. Some responding clones were detected in pre-infection memory, suggesting pre-existing cross-reactive memory T cells joined the SARS-CoV-2 response. Clones contracting from day 15 to 85 had balanced CD4/CD8 phenotypes, while a second wave expanding from day 15 to 37 was biased towards CD4+. SARS-CoV-2 specificity was not confirmed for the second-wave clones peaking on day 37.

Reads for this sample came from an Illumina NovaSeq 6000. cDNA libraries for TCRalpha and TCRbeta were prepared by 5'RACE using constant-segment primers, with sample barcodes and unique molecular identifiers added. RNA was extracted from every sample with Trizol reagent. Amplification of the libraries took two PCR steps, and the second step added a second sample barcode plus Illumina TruSeq adapters. The libraries were sequenced on an Illumina NovaSeq using 2 x 150 bp paired-end reads. The authors' pipeline ran thus. Reads were demultiplexed and collapsed into UMI-guided consensus sequences with migec v1.2.7. Using mixcr v2.1.11, UMI consensuses were aligned to TRA and TRB V and J templates and then assembled into clonotypes. A clonotype was counted as expanded or contracted only if both edgeR and NoisET called the change significant, with noise models trained on biological replicates. edgeR calls used a false discovery rate-adjusted p below 0.01 and a log2 fold-change threshold of 1. As an exploratory analysis of dynamics, max-normalized trajectories of the 1000 most abundant clonotypes were examined with PCA combined with hierarchical clustering. Each responding clone was given a CD4 or CD8 phenotype based on the CD4+ and CD8+ repertoires, which had been sequenced separately. TCRdb reran the public reads through fastp at Q25 and MiXCR, keeping productive beta chains. Entries that share a CDR3 protein sequence are merged under the most common genes and DNA. The V and J calls and clone size are TCRdb's, not the authors'. The sample data list under 350,000 distinct CDR3 sequences, and roughly 15% of these were observed just once. Clones ranked in the top ten supply roughly 25% of the sample.

PBMCs were isolated by Ficoll-Paque density gradient centrifugation. The germline V end is reduced by 4 bases and the J end by 5 bases; junction bases left unmatched: 9. CDR1 MGHRA and CDR2 YSYEKL were looked up in the germline V gene. There are 15 amino acids in the CDR3, from cysteine to phenylalanine inclusive. The sequence is cut down to CDR3 DNA, 45 bases in frame from base 1. In regard to this clonotype: Its antigen is not yet known. There are no base qualities to consult, and no much larger clone falls within one base.

The material sequenced was PBMCs or a T cell subset sorted from them (not recorded which). The V gene is TRBV4-1 and the J gene is TRBJ2-3; 7 bases in between match TRBD2. The TCR originated in a man younger than 35 who had mild COVID-19 (a few samples of this study predate the infection). The sample titles of this study are shuffled in the database, so cell type and time point are left out; the donor was told from shared clones. The CDR3 corresponds to CASSLFRGERDTQYF. The nucleotides are TGCGCCAGCAGCCTTTTCCGGGGGGAGAGAGATACGCAGTATTTT.